A selection of T cell receptor beta chains follows, all from one sample in a study of blood T cell repertoires in COVID-19. Sequencing was performed with immunoSEQ multiplex PCR; in TCRdb, only in-frame clones are kept and a portion is missing. The profile shows 200,000 to 250,000 clones, around 89% of them singletons. The sample was PBMCs or T cells enriched from blood (not recorded which). The receptors were sampled from a woman aged 25 to 39 who had recovered from COVID-19. Each CDR3 is given with its conserved first and last residue. Fields, in order: clone size, J gene, D gene, V gene, CDR3 DNA, CDR3 protein. The D gene is left open where the match is weak. Only some rows state a clone size, as once, few, many or a class for expanded clones.

NA TRBJ2-1 TRBD2 TRBV7-9 TGTGCCAGCAGCTTAGAGGGCCCCCGAGCGGGGGGGCCGGATGAGCAGTTCTTC CASSLEGPRAGGPDEQFF
few TRBJ2-1 TRBD2 TRBV2 TGTGCCAGCAGCCGGACTAGCGGGGGATACAATGAGCAGTTCTTC CASSRTSGGYNEQFF
once TRBJ2-2 NA TRBV21-1 TGTGCCAGCAGCAAATCGACTAGCGGGTCGAACACCGGGGAGCTGTTTTTT CASSKSTSGSNTGELFF
once TRBJ2-5 NA TRBV6-2/TRBV6-3 TGTGCCAGCAGTTCCCCTGGCAGGGGAAGGGAGACCCAGTACTTC CASSSPGRGRETQYF
NA TRBJ1-5 NA TRBV13 TGTGCCAGCAGCCTGCGGAATCAGCCCCAGCATTTT CASSLRNQPQHF
once TRBJ2-7 NA TRBV5-1 TGCGCCAGCAGCTTGTTGGGCGTAAGCTCCTACGAGCAGTACTTC CASSLLGVSSYEQYF
NA TRBJ2-4 NA TRBV4-3 TGCGCCAGCAGCCAAAGGGTAGAAGGGCTGGGGCCCAAAAACATTCAGTACTTC CASSQRVEGLGPKNIQYF
few TRBJ2-1 NA TRBV11-1 TGTGCCAGCAGCTTCGCGTACTCCTACAATGAGCAGTTCTTC CASSFAYSYNEQFF
NA TRBJ2-7 NA TRBV11-2 TGTGCCAGCAGCTTAGAGGGTGGGGGCTGGAATACCTACGAGCAGTACTTC CASSLEGGGWNTYEQYF
NA TRBJ1-2 TRBD1 TRBV6-5 TGTGCCAGCACCGGGACAGGGAGGCACTATGGCTACACCTTC CASTGTGRHYGYTF
once TRBJ2-7 TRBD2 TRBV13 TGTGCCAGCAGCCTGGGACTAGCGGACGAGCAGTACTTC CASSLGLADEQYF
NA TRBJ2-5 TRBD2 TRBV4-2 TGTGCCAGCAGCCAAGGGAATAGCGGGGGGGTCCAAGAGACCCAGTACTTC CASSQGNSGGVQETQYF
NA TRBJ2-1 TRBD2 TRBV6-8 TGTGCCAGCGGCACTTATAGCGGGGGGAAAAACAATGAGCAGTTCTTC CASGTYSGGKNNEQFF
NA TRBJ2-3 TRBD2 TRBV5-1 TGCGCCAGCAGCCATGATCCCCCCGCGGGGGGTAAAGATACGCAGTATTTT CASSHDPPAGGKDTQYF
NA TRBJ1-5 NA TRBV19 TGTGCCAGCCAAACCACCTCTAGGTCCAATCAGCCCCAGCATTTT CASQTTSRSNQPQHF
once TRBJ2-7 TRBD1 TRBV12-3/TRBV12-4 TGTGCCAGCAGCCCGGGACAGCGCTACGAGCAGTACTTC CASSPGQRYEQYF
NA TRBJ1-3 NA TRBV6-5 TGTGCCAGCACCCCCCGGGGGGCTTACGGAAACACCATATATTTT CASTPRGAYGNTIYF
NA TRBJ1-1 TRBD1 TRBV6-6 TGTGCCAGCAGTTCCCCCCCTCGACAGGGAGAAGCTTTCTTT CASSSPPRQGEAFF
NA TRBJ1-2 TRBD1 TRBV7-9 TGTGCCAGCAGCTTGGACAGGGCGGGCTATGGCTACACCTTC CASSLDRAGYGYTF
NA TRBJ2-1 NA TRBV19 TGTGCCAGTAGTCCCGCTAGTGAGCAGTTCTTC CASSPASEQFF
NA TRBJ2-2 TRBD2 TRBV6-2/TRBV6-3 TGTGCCAGCAGCCCCTTAGCGGGGGGGGGCACCGGGGAGCTGTTTTTT CASSPLAGGGTGELFF
once TRBJ1-2 TRBD1 TRBV7-2 TGTGCCAGCAACCCCCAGACAGGGCAAACTCTTAACTATGGCTACACCTTC CASNPQTGQTLNYGYTF
few TRBJ2-7 NA TRBV5-4 TGTGCCAGCAGCTTCCCCAACACCTACGAGCAGTACTTC CASSFPNTYEQYF
NA TRBJ1-1 NA TRBV3-1/TRBV3-2 TGTGCCAGCAGCCCCAGACATCTGAACACTGAAGCTTTCTTT CASSPRHLNTEAFF
NA TRBJ1-5 TRBD1 TRBV6-4 TGTGCCAGCAGCGAGACAGGGGGCAATCAGCCCCAGCATTTT CASSETGGNQPQHF
NA TRBJ1-1 NA TRBV7-9 TGTGCCAGCAGCCTCACTCGCGGGGGGCCGTACACTGAAGCTTTCTTT CASSLTRGGPYTEAFF
NA TRBJ1-6 NA TRBV4-3 TGCGCCAGCAGCCAGGCTACAACAGGGAACAATTCACCCCTCCACTTT CASSQATTGNNSPLHF
once TRBJ2-5 TRBD2 TRBV5-4 TGTGCCAGCAGCTTGGGAGCGGGGCAAGAGACCCAGTACTTC CASSLGAGQETQYF
NA TRBJ1-6 TRBD1 TRBV29-1 TGCAGCGCTTCGACAGGGATAAATAATTCACCCCTCCACTTT CSASTGINNSPLHF